These 19 T cell receptor beta chains originate from one sample sequenced in a study of blood T cell repertoires in COVID-19 (dated by TCRdb to the early 2020s). To prepare the library, the immunoSEQ multiplex PCR assay was applied. TCRdb mirrors the immuneACCESS table, restricted to in-frame sequences. Some clones are absent from its copies; in checked studies, under half trace to an unresolved V gene, and the reason for the others is unknown. This sample gives about 55,000 clones in total; around four fifths of them show up just once. Around 15% of the sample goes to the ten largest clones. The sample consisted of peripheral blood. The receptors stem from a human donor in a cohort sampled during active COVID-19.

This clone was observed a single time. This rearrangement joins TRBV6-4 to TRBJ2-1, with TRBD2 matching 11 bases. Germline lookup yields CDR1 MRHNA and CDR2 SNTAGT. CDR3 size: 15 residues. The ends lost 6 bases at V and 5 bases at J; junction bases unmatched: 6. The CDR3 DNA reads TGTGCCAGCAGCCGTAGCGGGGGGGCTGACAATGAGCAGTTCTTC. Amino acids: CASSRSGGADNEQFF.

CDR3 region: CSALSPSSGANVLTF. In DNA, the CDR3 is TGCAGCGCCCTGTCCCCTAGCTCTGGGGCCAACGTCCTGACTTTC. This chain joins TRBV29-1 and TRBJ2-6; D call uncertain. The ends were cut back, 7 bases at V and 0 bases at J, with 13 bases in the middle. The CDR3 sequence is 15 residues long. The germline CDR1 and CDR2 sequences are SQVTM and ANQGSEA.

J is TRBJ2-7 and V is TRBV29-1, with D possibly TRBD1 on 6 matching bases. V gave up 3 bases and J gave up 13 bases, with 16 bases separating them. Germline V lookup: CDR1 SQVTM, CDR2 ANQGSEA. The CDR3 length is 11 residues. The CDR3, as DNA: TGCAGCGTTGAGAGGGACACCCTCCGCTACTTC. Translation: CSVERDTLRYF.

Many counts were recorded for this clone. This rearrangement joins TRBV6-4 to TRBJ1-5; 8 bases align to TRBD1. J gave up 4 bases and V 6 bases, and 5 bases lay outside the gene matches. CDR1 is MRHNA and CDR2 is SNTAGT in the germline V gene. The CDR3 is made up of 14 amino acids. The CDR3 loop is CASRHRGLNQPQHF. The CDR3, as DNA: TGTGCCAGCAGGCACAGGGGGTTAAATCAGCCCCAGCATTTT.

J is TRBJ2-5 and V is TRBV23-1; D not resolved. TRBV23-1 falls under the ORF class, with uncertain function. CDR3 size: 12 residues. V shed 9 bases and J shed 4 bases, with 12 bases lying between them. CDR3 DNA: TGCGCCAGTTGGAAGAGAGGAGAGACCCAGTACTTC. This gives the protein CASWKRGETQYF.

The J gene is TRBJ2-1, the V gene TRBV5-1, with D perhaps matching TRBD1 (5 bases). V was pared by 1 base and J by 4 bases, with 12 bases between. CDR1 SGHRS and CDR2 YFSETQ come from the germline V gene. This CDR3 has 15 residues. CDR3 in DNA: TGCGCCAGCAGCTTGAACACAGGCCCGTACAATGAGCAGTTCTTC. Translated: CASSLNTGPYNEQFF.

J is TRBJ2-5 and V is TRBV10-3, with D maybe TRBD1 (6 bases). Germline CDR1 ENHRY, CDR2 SYGVKD. This CDR3 is built from 15 residues. V lost 6 bases and J 5 bases, leaving 19 bases between the germline ends. The CDR3 here is CAISPGTSRQETQYF. The CDR3 nucleotides are TGTGCCATCAGCCCGGGGACATCCCGGCAGGAGACCCAGTACTTC.

The V and J genes are TRBV4-3 and TRBJ1-4; a possible D gene is TRBD1 (5 bases). This CDR3 has 15 amino acids. Trimming left V 1 base short and J 3 bases short, with 9 bases between. The germline CDR1 and CDR2 sequences are LGHNA and YSLEER. CDR3 residues: CASSQAGGPNEKLFF. For the CDR3, the DNA is TGCGCCAGCAGCCAAGCGGGGGGTCCTAATGAAAAACTGTTTTTT.

The chain is built from TRBV14 and TRBJ2-1; TRBD2 matches 11 bases. With 5 bases clipped from V and 3 bases from J, the junction kept 6 bases outside the gene matches. The CDR3 is made up of 16 amino acids. CDR1 and CDR2 (germline): SGHDN, FVKESK. The CDR3 DNA is TGTGCCAGCAGCGACTTTAGCGGGAGGGACTACAATGAGCAGTTCTTC. This translates into CASSDFSGRDYNEQFF.

The chain is built from TRBV20-1 and TRBJ2-7; D gene ambiguous. V was trimmed by 5 bases and J by 9 bases, leaving 14 bases between them. The V gene's germline CDR1 is DFQATT and CDR2 SNEGSKA (reference sequence). CDR3 length: 11 residues. The CDR3 loop is CSAPDAYRQYF. The CDR3, as DNA: TGCAGTGCTCCCGACGCGTACAGGCAGTACTTC.

This chain uses TRBV28 with TRBJ1-1; D not resolved. Trimming took 5 bases from V and 5 from J, leaving 9 bases between them. Germline V CDR1 and CDR2: MDHEN, SYDVKM. There are 12 residues in the CDR3. CDR3 sequence (DNA): TGTGCCAGCAGTGAACAGTCAACTGAAGCTTTCTTT. Translation: CASSEQSTEAFF.

The V call is TRBV5-1, the J call TRBJ1-1, with D maybe TRBD1 (5 bases). The CDR3 length is 15 residues. V was cut by 2 bases and J by 3 bases, with 14 bases left in between. The germline CDR1 and CDR2 sequences are SGHRS and YFSETQ. The CDR3 region is CASSLIIGGDTEAFF. In DNA form, the CDR3 reads TGCGCCAGCAGCTTAATAATAGGAGGGGACACTGAAGCTTTCTTT.

This chain joins TRBV5-4 and TRBJ1-1, with D maybe TRBD1 (5 bases). This CDR3 region has 12 residues. From germline, CDR1 is SGHNT and CDR2 YYREEE (reference sequence). Trimming stripped 4 bases from V and 11 bases from J, with 15 bases between. CDR3 nucleotides: TGTGCCAGCAGCCTCGGTGGGGCTGGGGCTTTCTTT. Residues: CASSLGGAGAFF.

This clone appeared many times. This chain joins TRBV4-3 and TRBJ2-1; 9 bases agree with TRBD2. This CDR3 comprises 16 residues. CDR1 and CDR2 from the germline V gene are LGHNA and YSLEER. Trimming took 4 bases from V and 7 from J; bases not matched to a gene: 11. The CDR3 here is CASSRLRAGGQNEQFF. The CDR3 DNA reads as TGCGCCAGCAGCCGCCTAAGGGCGGGGGGGCAGAATGAGCAGTTCTTC.

CDR3 sequence: CASSLLDYQETQYF. CDR3 sequence (DNA): TGCGCCAGCAGCTTGCTAGATTACCAAGAGACCCAGTACTTC. The rearrangement uses TRBV5-1 and TRBJ2-5; D is unresolved. The CDR3 contains 14 residues. Germline V gene lookup returns CDR1 SGHRS and CDR2 YFSETQ. The germline V and J ends were trimmed by 1 base and 0 bases, with 7 bases remaining between them.

The J gene is TRBJ2-7, the V gene TRBV9, with 8 bases aligning to TRBD2. The junction had 6 bases not matched to a gene; V was cut back by 4 bases and J by 3 bases. Germline lookup yields CDR1 SGDLS and CDR2 YYNGEE. The CDR3 spans 14 residues. CDR3 coding DNA: TGTGCCAGCAGCCCCGCGGGGGGAGTCTACGAGCAGTACTTC. Encoded protein: CASSPAGGVYEQYF.

The rearrangement links TRBV5-6 to TRBJ2-7; D is perhaps TRBD1 (5 bases). From germline, CDR1 is SGHDT and CDR2 YYEEEE. V lost 6 bases and J lost 3, with 7 bases in between. This CDR3 has 11 residues. DNA of the CDR3: TGTGCCAGCACCCAGGGCTACGAGCAGTACTTC. This translates into CASTQGYEQYF.

In DNA, the CDR3 is TGCGCCAGCAGCTCGGGAGACTCCTACGAGCAGTACTTC. Translated: CASSSGDSYEQYF. This sequence joins TRBV5-1 and TRBJ2-7; tentatively, D is TRBD2 (6 bases). The ends were cut back, 3 bases at V and 0 bases at J, with 7 bases in the middle. CDR1 SGHRS and CDR2 YFSETQ come from the germline V gene. The CDR3 covers 13 residues.

This chain connects TRBV5-1 to TRBJ2-5, with 8 nucleotides matching TRBD1. V lost 6 bases, J lost 4 bases, and 11 bases stayed unmatched. Germline lookup yields CDR1 SGHRS and CDR2 YFSETQ. CDR3 size: 15 residues. This CDR3 reads CASIPLTGDGETQYF. In DNA form, the CDR3 reads TGCGCCAGCATCCCCCTGACAGGGGATGGAGAGACCCAGTACTTC.